This TCR beta chain was captured by sequencing in a study of vaccination and CD4 T cells after COVID-19. Across the whole study: Two of the convalescents were Hispanic, and the group consisted of six males and four females.

As to this clonotype: Its cognate antigen is unknown.

Regarding treatment: roughly 10-day PBMC culture with coronavirus spike peptide pools or control peptides (ViraFEST assay). Those CD4+ T cells from the unexposed donor predate the COVID-19 pandemic (2011-2018). V was trimmed by 8 bases and J by 7 bases, leaving 14 bases between them. Looked up from germline, CDR1 is MNHNS and CDR2 is SASEGT. The CDR3 is 12 residues long. The study sequenced cultured CD4+ T cell DNA using the Oncomine TCR Beta short-read assay. TCRdb ran MiXCR on the PCR reads and lists one entry per CDR3 protein. The sample carries approximately 7,000 distinct CDR3 sequences, 46% recorded once.

The V call is TRBV6-1, the J call TRBJ1-1, with no clear D. The clonotype was recovered from a human donor in good health. The sequencing sample was made of CD4+ T cells from blood, cultured in vitro. DNA of the CDR3: TGTGCCAGCGAGGGAGCGGCGGGTGAAGCTTTCTTT. Translating gives CASEGAAGEAFF.